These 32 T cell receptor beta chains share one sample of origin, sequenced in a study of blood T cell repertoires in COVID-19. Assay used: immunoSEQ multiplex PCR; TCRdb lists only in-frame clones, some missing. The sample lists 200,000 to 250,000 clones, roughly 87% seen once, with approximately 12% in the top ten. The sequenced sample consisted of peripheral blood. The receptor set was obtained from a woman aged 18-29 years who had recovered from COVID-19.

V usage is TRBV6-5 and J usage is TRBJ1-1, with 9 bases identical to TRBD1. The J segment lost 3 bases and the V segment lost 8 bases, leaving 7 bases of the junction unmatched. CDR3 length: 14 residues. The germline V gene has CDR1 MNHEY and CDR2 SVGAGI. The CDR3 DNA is TGTGCCAGCGGGACAGGGCGGTTTGACACTGAAGCTTTCTTT. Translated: CASGTGRFDTEAFF.

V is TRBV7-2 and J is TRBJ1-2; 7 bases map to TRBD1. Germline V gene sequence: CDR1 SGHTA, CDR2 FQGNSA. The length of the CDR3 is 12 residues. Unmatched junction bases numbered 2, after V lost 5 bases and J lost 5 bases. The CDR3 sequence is CASSGRGYGYTF. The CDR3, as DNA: TGTGCCAGCAGCGGCAGGGGGTATGGCTACACCTTC. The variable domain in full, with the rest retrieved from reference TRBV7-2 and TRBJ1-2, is GAGVSQSPSNKVTEKGKDVELRCDPISGHTALYWYRQSLGQGLEFLIYFQGNSAPDKSGLPSDRFSAERTGGSVSTLTIQRTQQEDSAVYLCASSGRGYGYTFGSGTRLTVV.

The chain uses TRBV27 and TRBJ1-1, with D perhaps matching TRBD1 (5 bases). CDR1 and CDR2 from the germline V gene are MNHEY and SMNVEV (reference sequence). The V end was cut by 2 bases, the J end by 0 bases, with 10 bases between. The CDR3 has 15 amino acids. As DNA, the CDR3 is TGTGCCAGCAGTTTAATTTACAGGATGAACACTGAAGCTTTCTTT. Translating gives CASSLIYRMNTEAFF.

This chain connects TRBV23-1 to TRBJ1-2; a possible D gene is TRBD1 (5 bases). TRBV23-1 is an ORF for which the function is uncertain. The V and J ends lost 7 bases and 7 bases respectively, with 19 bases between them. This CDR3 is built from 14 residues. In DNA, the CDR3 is TGCGCCAGCAACCGACACCAGGGTCGGAGTGGCTACACCTTC. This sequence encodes CASNRHQGRSGYTF.

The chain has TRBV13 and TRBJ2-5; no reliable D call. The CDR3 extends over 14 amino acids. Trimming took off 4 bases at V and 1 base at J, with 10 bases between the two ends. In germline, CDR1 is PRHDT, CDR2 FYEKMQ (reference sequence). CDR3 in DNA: TGTGCCAGCAGCTCCCCCTTAGCCCAAGAGACCCAGTACTTC. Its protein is CASSSPLAQETQYF.

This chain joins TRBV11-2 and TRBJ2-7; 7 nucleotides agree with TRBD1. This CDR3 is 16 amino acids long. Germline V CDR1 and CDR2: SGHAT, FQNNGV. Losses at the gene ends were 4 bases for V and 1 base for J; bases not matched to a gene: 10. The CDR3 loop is CASSSTIPGQSYEQYF. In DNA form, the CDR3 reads TGTGCCAGCAGCTCTACGATACCGGGACAGTCCTACGAGCAGTACTTC.

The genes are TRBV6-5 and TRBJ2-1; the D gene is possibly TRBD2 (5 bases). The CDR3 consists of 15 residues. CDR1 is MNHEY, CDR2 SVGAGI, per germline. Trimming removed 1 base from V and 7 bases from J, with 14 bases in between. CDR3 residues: CASSYLAGSVNEQFF. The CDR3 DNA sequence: TGTGCCAGCAGTTACTTGGCGGGTTCGGTTAATGAGCAGTTCTTC.

Here the CDR3 DNA reads TGTGCCACCAGTGATTTGATAAATGAGCAGTTCTTC. This encodes CATSDLINEQFF. The J gene is TRBJ2-1, the V gene TRBV24-1; D unresolved. Germline CDR1 is KGHDR and CDR2 is SFDVKD. V was clipped by 0 bases and J by 7 bases, with 3 bases between them. CDR3 size: 12 residues.

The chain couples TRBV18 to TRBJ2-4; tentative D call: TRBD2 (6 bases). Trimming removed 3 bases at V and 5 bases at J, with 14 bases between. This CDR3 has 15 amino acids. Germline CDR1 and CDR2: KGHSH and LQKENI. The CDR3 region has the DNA TGTGCCAGCTCACCTAGCGGATCTAGCCAAAACATTCAGTACTTC. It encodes CASSPSGSSQNIQYF.

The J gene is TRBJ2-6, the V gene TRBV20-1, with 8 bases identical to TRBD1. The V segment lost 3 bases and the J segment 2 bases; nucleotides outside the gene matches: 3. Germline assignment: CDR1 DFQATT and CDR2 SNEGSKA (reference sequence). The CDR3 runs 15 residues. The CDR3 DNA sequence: TGCAGTGCTAGTAAACAGGGGGCTGGGGCCAACGTCCTGACTTTC. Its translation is CSASKQGAGANVLTF.

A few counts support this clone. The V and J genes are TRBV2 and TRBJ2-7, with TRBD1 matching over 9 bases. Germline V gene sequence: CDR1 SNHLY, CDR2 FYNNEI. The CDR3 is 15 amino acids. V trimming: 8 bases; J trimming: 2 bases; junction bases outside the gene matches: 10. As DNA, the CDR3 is TGTGCCAGCTCTACTGACAGGGGGTCCACCTACGAGCAGTACTTC. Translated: CASSTDRGSTYEQYF.

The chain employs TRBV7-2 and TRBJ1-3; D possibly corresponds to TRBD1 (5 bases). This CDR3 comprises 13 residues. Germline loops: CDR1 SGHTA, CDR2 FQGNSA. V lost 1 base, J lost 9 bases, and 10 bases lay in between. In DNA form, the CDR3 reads TGTGCCAGCAGCTTAGATTGGGGGGGCACCATATATTTT. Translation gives CASSLDWGGTIYF.

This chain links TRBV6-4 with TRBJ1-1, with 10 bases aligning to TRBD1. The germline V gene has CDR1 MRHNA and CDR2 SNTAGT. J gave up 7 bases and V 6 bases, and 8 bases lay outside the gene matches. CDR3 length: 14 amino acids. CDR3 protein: CASRAGTGVGEAFF. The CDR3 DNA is TGTGCCAGCAGGGCCGGGACAGGGGTTGGTGAAGCTTTCTTT.

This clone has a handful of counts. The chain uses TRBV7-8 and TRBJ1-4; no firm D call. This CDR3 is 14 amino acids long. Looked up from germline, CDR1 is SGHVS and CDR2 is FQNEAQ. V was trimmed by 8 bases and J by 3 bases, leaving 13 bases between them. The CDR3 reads CASAPGVPNEKLFF. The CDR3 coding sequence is TGTGCCAGCGCCCCCGGGGTCCCTAATGAAAAACTGTTTTTT.

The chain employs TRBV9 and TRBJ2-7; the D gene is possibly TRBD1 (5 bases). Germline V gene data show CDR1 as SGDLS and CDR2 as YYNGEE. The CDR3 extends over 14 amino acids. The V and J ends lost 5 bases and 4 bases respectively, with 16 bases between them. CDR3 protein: CASSVTGTSYEQYF. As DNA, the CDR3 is TGTGCCAGCAGTGTTACAGGTACGTCGTACGAGCAGTACTTC.

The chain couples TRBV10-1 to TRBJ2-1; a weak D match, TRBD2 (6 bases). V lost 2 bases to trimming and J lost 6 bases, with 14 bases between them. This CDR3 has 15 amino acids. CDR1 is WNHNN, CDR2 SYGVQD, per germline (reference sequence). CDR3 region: CASSEPGAGSNEQFF. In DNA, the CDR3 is TGCGCCAGCAGTGAGCCGGGTGCGGGATCCAATGAGCAGTTCTTC.

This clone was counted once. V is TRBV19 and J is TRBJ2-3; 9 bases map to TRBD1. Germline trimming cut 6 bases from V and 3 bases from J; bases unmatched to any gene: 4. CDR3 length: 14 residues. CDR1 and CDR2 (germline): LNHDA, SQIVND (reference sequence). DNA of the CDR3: TGTGCCAGTAGCCCAGGACAGGGGACAGATACGCAGTATTTT. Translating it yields CASSPGQGTDTQYF.

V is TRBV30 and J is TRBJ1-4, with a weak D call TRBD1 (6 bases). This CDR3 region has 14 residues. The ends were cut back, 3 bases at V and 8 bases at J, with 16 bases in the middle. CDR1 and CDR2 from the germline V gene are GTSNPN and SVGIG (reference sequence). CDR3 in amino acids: CAWSQTGTKEKLFF. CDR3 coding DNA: TGTGCCTGGAGCCAAACAGGGACGAAGGAAAAACTGTTTTTT.

The CDR3 region has the DNA TGTGCCAGTAGTATCAGGCAGCAGGGAAATCAGCCCCAGCATTTT. It yields the protein CASSIRQQGNQPQHF. This rearrangement joins TRBV19 to TRBJ1-5, with D perhaps matching TRBD1 (5 bases). Trimming stripped 3 bases from V and 4 bases from J, with 13 bases between. Germline V gene sequence: CDR1 LNHDA, CDR2 SQIVND (reference sequence). The CDR3 totals 15 residues.

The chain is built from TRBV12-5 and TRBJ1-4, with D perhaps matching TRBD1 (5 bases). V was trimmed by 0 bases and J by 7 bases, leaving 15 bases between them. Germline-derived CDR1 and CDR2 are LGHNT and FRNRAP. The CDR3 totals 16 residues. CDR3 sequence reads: CASGLVRGGESEKLFF. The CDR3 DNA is TGTGCTAGTGGTTTGGTACGAGGAGGGGAGAGTGAAAAACTGTTTTTT.

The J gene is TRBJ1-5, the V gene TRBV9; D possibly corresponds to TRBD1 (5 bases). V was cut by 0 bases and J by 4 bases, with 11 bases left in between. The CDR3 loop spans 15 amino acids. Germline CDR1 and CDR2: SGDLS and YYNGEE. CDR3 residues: CASSVGVDINQPQHF. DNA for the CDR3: TGTGCCAGCAGCGTAGGGGTGGACATAAATCAGCCCCAGCATTTT.

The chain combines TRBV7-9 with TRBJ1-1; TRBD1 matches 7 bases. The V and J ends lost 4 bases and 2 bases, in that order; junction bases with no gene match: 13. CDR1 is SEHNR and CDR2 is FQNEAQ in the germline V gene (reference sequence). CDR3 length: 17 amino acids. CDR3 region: CASSSARSTGLNTEAFF. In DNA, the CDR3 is TGTGCCAGCAGCTCTGCCAGATCGACAGGGTTAAACACTGAAGCTTTCTTT.

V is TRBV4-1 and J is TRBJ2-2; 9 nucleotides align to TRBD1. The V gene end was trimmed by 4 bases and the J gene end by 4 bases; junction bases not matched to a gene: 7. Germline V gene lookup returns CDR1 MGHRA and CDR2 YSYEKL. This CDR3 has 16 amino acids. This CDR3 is CASSPHGQGSTGELFF. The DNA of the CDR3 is TGCGCCAGCAGCCCCCACGGACAGGGGAGCACCGGGGAGCTGTTTTTT.

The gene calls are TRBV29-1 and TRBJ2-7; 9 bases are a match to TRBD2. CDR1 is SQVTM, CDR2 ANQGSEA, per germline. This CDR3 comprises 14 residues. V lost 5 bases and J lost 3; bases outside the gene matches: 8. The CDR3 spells CSVITGTSIYEQYF. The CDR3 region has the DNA TGCAGCGTTATTACAGGGACTAGCATCTACGAGCAGTACTTC.

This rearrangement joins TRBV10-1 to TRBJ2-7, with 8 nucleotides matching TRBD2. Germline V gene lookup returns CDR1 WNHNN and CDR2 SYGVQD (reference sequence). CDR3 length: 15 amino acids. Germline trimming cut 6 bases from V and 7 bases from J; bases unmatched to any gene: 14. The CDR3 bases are TGCGCCAGCAGCACAACCAGCGGGAGAGTGGGGGAGCAGTACTTC. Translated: CASSTTSGRVGEQYF.

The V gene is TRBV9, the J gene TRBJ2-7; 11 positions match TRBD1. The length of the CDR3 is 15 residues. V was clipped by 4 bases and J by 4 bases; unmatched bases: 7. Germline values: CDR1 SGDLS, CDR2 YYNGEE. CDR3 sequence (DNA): TGTGCCAGCAGCCCAGGGACAGGGGGTTTATACGAGCAGTACTTC. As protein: CASSPGTGGLYEQYF.

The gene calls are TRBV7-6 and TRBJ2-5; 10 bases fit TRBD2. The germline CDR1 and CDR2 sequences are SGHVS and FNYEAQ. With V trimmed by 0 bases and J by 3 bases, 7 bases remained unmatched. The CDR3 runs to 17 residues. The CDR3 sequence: CASSLAPLAGFKETQYF. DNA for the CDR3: TGTGCCAGCAGCTTAGCGCCACTAGCGGGATTCAAAGAGACCCAGTACTTC.

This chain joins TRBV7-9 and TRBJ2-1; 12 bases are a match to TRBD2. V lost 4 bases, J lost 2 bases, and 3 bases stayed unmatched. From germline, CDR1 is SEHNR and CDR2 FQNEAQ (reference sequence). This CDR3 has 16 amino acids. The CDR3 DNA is TGTGCCAGCAGCTCACTAGCGGGAGGCACCTACAATGAGCAGTTCTTC. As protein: CASSSLAGGTYNEQFF.

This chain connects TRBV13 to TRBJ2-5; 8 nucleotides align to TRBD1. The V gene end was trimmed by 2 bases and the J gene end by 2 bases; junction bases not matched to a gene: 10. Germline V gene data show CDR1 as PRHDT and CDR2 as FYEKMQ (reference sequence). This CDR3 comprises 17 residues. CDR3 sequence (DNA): TGTGCCAGCAGCTTACTCTACAGGGGGAGCGAGCAAGAGACCCAGTACTTC. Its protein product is CASSLLYRGSEQETQYF.

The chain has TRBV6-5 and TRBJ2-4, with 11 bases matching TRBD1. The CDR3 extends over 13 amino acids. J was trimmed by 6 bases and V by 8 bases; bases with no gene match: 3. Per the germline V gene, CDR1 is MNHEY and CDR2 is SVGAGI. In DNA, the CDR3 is TGTGCCAGCCGGACAGGGGGCTCAAACATTCAGTACTTC. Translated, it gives CASRTGGSNIQYF.

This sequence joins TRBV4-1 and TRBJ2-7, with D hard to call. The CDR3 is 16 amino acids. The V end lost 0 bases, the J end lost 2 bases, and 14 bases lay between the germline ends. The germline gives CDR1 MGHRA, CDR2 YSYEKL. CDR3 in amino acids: CASSQEPGGSPYEQYF. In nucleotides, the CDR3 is TGCGCCAGCAGCCAAGAGCCCGGCGGCAGCCCCTACGAGCAGTACTTC.

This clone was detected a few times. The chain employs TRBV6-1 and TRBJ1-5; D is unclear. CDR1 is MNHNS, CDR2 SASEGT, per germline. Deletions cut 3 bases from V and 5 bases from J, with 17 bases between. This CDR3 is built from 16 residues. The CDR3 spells CASSETSDIRYQPQHF. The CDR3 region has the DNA TGTGCCAGCAGTGAGACGTCAGACATCCGTTATCAGCCCCAGCATTTT.